The sequence of this TCR beta chain was determined in a study of CD8+ T cells in alopecia areata. The V gene's germline CDR1 is SQVTM and CDR2 ANQGSEA. After removal of 2 bases from V and 9 bases from J, the junction contained 5 bases not matched to a gene. This CDR3 has 12 amino acids. After isolation, RNA underwent reverse transcription to generate cDNA as the sequencing template. Assay used: immunoSEQ multiplex PCR; TCRdb lists only in-frame clones, some missing. The sample lists about 180,000 clones, almost 65% occurring once. The chain couples TRBV29-1 to TRBJ2-7; 9 positions agree with TRBD1. Sample: CD4+ T cells sorted from blood, taken at week 0. The source of this sequence is a human donor with alopecia areata. This CDR3 reads CSVESDRGMQYF. In nucleotides, the CDR3 is TGCAGCGTTGAATCGGACAGGGGAATGCAGTACTTC.